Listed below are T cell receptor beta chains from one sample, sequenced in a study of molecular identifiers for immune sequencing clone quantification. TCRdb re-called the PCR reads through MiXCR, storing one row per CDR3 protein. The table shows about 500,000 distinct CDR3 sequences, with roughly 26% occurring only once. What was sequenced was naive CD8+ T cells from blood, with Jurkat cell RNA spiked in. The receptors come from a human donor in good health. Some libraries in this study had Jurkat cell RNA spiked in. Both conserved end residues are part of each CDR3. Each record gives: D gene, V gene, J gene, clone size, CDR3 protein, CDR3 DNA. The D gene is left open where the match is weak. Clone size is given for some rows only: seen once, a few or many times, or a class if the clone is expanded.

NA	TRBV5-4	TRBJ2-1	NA	CASSFDRGGYEQFF	TGTGCCAGCAGCTTTGATAGGGGTGGCTATGAGCAGTTCTTC
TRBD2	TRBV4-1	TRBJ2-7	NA	CASSQETSGSWEQYF	TGCGCCAGCAGCCAAGAGACTAGCGGGTCTTGGGAGCAGTACTTC
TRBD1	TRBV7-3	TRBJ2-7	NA	CVSSFGTGTGLYEQYF	TGTGTCAGCAGCTTCGGGACCGGGACAGGGCTTTACGAGCAGTACTTC
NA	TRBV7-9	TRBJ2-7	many	CASSPSDPTYEQYF	TGTGCCAGCAGCCCCTCCGACCCGACCTACGAGCAGTACTTC
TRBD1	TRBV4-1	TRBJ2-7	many	CASSQDRAGEEYEQYF	TGCGCCAGCAGCCAGGACAGGGCAGGGGAGGAGTACGAGCAGTACTTC
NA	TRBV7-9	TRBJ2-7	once	CASSLGGPSKDHEQYF	TGTGCCAGCAGCTTAGGGGGCCCCTCCAAGGACCACGAGCAGTACTTC
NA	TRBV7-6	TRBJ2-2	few	CASSPHSGYLGELFF	TGTGCCAGCAGCCCCCATTCAGGTTATCTCGGGGAGCTGTTTTTT
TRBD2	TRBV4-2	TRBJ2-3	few	CASSPRTSGVTDTQYF	TGTGCCAGCAGCCCTCGGACTAGCGGGGTCACAGATACGCAGTATTTT
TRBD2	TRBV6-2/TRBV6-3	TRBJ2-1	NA	CASTQWGTSGSYNEQFF	TGTGCCAGCACCCAGTGGGGAACTAGCGGGAGTTACAATGAGCAGTTCTTC
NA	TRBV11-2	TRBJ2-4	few	CASSLAWNIRYF	TGTGCCAGCAGCTTGGCCTGGAACATTCGGTACTTC
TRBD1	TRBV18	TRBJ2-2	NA	CASSPPPGTGGAGELFF	TGTGCCAGCTCACCACCCCCGGGGACAGGCGGCGCCGGGGAGCTGTTTTTT
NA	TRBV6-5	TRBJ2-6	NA	CASSYETGPSGANVLTF	TGTGCCAGCAGTTACGAGACAGGACCCTCTGGGGCCAACGTCCTGACTTTC
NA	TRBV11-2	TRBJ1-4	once	CASSLSEEGKLFF	TGTGCCAGCAGCTTGAGTGAGGAGGGGAAACTGTTTTTT
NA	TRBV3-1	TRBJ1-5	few	CASSQDTGGLGQPQHF	TGTGCCAGCAGCCAAGATACCGGGGGCTTAGGTCAGCCCCAGCATTTT
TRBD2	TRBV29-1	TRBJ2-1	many	CSVEGLAGDFEQFF	TGCAGCGTTGAAGGGCTAGCGGGAGATTTTGAGCAGTTCTTC
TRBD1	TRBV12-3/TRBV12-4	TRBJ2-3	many	CASSFPGQGTQYF	TGTGCCAGCAGTTTTCCTGGACAGGGTACGCAGTATTTT
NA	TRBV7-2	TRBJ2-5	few	CASNYVEAETQYF	TGTGCCAGCAACTACGTAGAGGCGGAGACCCAGTACTTC
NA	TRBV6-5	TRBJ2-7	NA	CASSYGRGHEQYF	TGTGCCAGCAGTTATGGCAGGGGCCACGAGCAGTACTTC
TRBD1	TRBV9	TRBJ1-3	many	CASSVGFGDSGGNTIYF	TGTGCCAGCAGCGTAGGTTTTGGGGACAGTGGCGGAAACACCATATATTTT
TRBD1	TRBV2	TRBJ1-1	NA	CATKVDRGHITEAFF	TGTGCCACGAAAGTGGACAGGGGGCACATTACTGAAGCTTTCTTT
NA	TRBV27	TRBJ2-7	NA	CASSPSVVSGYEQYF	TGTGCCAGCAGTCCCAGCGTTGTCTCCGGCTACGAGCAGTACTTC
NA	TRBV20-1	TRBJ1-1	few	CSASLFTEAFF	TGCAGTGCTAGTCTGTTCACTGAAGCTTTCTTT
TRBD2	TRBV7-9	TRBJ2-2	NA	CAGSKLAGVPGELFF	TGTGCCGGCAGCAAACTAGCGGGAGTCCCCGGGGAGCTGTTTTTT
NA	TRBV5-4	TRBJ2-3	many	CASSLSPGLGTDTQYF	TGTGCCAGCAGCTTGAGCCCGGGTTTGGGCACAGATACGCAGTATTTT
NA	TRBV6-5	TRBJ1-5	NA	CASSRRGRGGYSNQPQHF	TGTGCCAGCAGTCGCCGGGGCAGGGGTGGTTATAGCAATCAGCCCCAGCATTTT
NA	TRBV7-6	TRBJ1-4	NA	CASSLADKAEDDKLFF	TGCGCCAGCAGCTTAGCGGACAAGGCTGAGGATGATAAACTGTTTTTT
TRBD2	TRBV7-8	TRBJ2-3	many	CASSAEGLAGALSDTQYF	TGTGCCAGCAGCGCCGAGGGGCTAGCGGGGGCCTTATCGGATACGCAGTATTTT
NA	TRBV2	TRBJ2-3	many	CANSHTTQYF	TGTGCCAACTCTCATACAACGCAGTATTTT
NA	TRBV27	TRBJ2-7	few	CASSGRVGEQYF	TGTGCCAGCAGTGGCAGGGTAGGCGAGCAGTACTTC
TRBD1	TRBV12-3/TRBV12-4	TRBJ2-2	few	CASSKGQGFTGELFF	TGTGCCAGCAGTAAGGGACAGGGTTTCACCGGGGAGCTGTTTTTT
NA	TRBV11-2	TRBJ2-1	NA	CASIAQGGAGAYNEQFF	TGTGCCAGCATAGCCCAAGGGGGGGCCGGCGCCTACAATGAGCAGTTCTTC
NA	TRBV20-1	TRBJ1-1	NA	CSARSRQDNLLNTEAFF	TGCAGTGCTAGATCGCGACAGGACAACCTCCTGAACACTGAAGCTTTCTTT